This T cell receptor (beta chain) comes out of a study of CD8+ T cells in alopecia areata. Overall study: Tofacitinib was taken orally by treated patients, and the dose was 5 to 10 mg twice daily. Study-wide findings and caveats: Affected scalp, especially in alopecia totalis/universalis, had a higher clonality than normal scalp did.

RNA was isolated and reverse transcribed to cDNA, the sequencing template. The data were produced by immunoSEQ multiplex PCR, yet TCRdb's version contains in-frame clones alone and is incomplete. The sample lists about 64,000 clones, roughly 50% seen once, with roughly 22% in the top ten. The sample's treatment: oral pan-JAK inhibitor, 5-10 mg twice daily. The CDR3 is 11 residues long. V lost 3 bases and J lost 6, with 9 bases in between. In germline, CDR1 is SQVTM, CDR2 ANQGSEA. This clone occurred a few times. Its antigen is as yet unknown. The chain joins TRBV29-1 to TRBJ2-7; D remains ambiguous. The receptor's source is a human donor with alopecia areata. This sample comprised CD8+ T cells sorted from blood, obtained at approximately week 36, from a patient treated with tofacitinib. The CDR3 DNA is TGCAGCGTTGAGGTGGGTGGCGAGCAGTACTTC. Protein sequence: CSVEVGGEQYF.